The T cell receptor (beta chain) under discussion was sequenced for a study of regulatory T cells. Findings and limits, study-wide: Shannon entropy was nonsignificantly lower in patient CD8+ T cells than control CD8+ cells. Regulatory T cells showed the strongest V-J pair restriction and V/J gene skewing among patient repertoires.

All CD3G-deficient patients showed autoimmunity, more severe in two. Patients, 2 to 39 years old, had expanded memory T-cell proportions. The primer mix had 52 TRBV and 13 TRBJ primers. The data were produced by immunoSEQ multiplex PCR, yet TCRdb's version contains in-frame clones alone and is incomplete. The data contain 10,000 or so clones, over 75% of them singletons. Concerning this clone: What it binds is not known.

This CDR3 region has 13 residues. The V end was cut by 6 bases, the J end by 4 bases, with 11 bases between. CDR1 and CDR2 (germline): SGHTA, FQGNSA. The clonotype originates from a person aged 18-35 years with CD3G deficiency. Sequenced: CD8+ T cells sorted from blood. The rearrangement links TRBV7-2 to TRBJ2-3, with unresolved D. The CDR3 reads CASRGLSSDTQYF. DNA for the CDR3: TGTGCCAGCAGGGGATTGAGTTCAGATACGCAGTATTTT.